The clone carrying this TCR beta chain was observed many times. This sample is drawn from a study of low-dose radiotherapy and immunotherapy resistance in tumors. Study as a whole: Cohort 1 was given 0.5 Gy fractions every 2 weeks, 6.5 Gy in total.

The CDR3 is 15 amino acids. The V segment lost 6 bases and the J segment 3 bases; nucleotides outside the gene matches: 8. The V gene's germline CDR1 is LNHDA and CDR2 SQIVND (reference sequence). Time point given: after trial treatment. Sample treatment: LDRT plus nivolumab, ipilimumab, low-dose cyclophosphamide and aspirin (RACIN trial). Primers targeting TRAV and TRBV primed first-strand cDNA, covering alpha and beta chains. Using a constant-region primer together with a V-primer adapter, TCRs were subjected to around 20 PCR cycles of amplification. Each CDR3 protein is one row after TCRdb ran MiXCR on the reads. The sample shows 35,000 to 45,000 distinct CDR3 sequences, around a quarter of them seen only once.

Sample: PBMCs, taken after low-dose radiotherapy plus immunotherapy. The rearrangement links TRBV19 to TRBJ1-3, with TRBD1 identical over 7 bases. The clonotype was recovered from a male donor with prostate cancer. As DNA, the CDR3 is TGTGCCAGTAGCAACAGGGGAGGAATTGGAAACACCATATATTTT. Translating gives CASSNRGGIGNTIYF.